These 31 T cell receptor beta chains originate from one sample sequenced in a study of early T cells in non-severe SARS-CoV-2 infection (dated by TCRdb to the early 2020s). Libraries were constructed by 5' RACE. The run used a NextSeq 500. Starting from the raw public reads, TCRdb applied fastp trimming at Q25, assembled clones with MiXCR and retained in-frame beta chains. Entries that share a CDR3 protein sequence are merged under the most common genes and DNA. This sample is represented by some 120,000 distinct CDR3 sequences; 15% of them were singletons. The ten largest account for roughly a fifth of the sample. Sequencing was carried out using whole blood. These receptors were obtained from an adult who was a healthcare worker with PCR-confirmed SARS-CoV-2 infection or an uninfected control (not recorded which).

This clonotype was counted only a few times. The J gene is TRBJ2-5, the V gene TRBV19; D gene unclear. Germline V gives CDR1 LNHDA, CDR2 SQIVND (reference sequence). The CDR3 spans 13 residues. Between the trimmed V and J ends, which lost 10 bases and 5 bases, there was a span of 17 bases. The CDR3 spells CATSVRRWETQYF. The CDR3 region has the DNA TGTGCCACCTCCGTGAGACGATGGGAGACCCAGTACTTC.

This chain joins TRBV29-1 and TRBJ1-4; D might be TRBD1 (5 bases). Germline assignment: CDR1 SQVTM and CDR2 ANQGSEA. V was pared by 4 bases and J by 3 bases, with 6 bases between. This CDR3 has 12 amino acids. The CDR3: CSVATANEKLFF. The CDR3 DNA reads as TGCAGCGTTGCGACAGCTAATGAAAAACTGTTTTTT.

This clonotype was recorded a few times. In DNA, the CDR3 is TGTGCCAGCAGCCACTTAACGGACCGTCAAAAACTGTTTTTT. As protein: CASSHLTDRQKLFF. The chain is built from TRBV3-1 and TRBJ1-4; D gene unclear. The V gene lost 3 bases and the J gene lost 9 bases, with 14 bases spanning the gap. Germline V gives CDR1 LGHDT, CDR2 YNNKEL (reference sequence). This CDR3 region has 14 residues.

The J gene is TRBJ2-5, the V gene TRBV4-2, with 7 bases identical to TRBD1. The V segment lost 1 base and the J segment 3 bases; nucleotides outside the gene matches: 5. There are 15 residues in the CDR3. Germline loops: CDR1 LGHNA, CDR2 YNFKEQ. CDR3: CASSQVRQGEETQYF. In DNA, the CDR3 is TGTGCCAGCAGCCAAGTACGACAGGGCGAAGAGACCCAGTACTTC.

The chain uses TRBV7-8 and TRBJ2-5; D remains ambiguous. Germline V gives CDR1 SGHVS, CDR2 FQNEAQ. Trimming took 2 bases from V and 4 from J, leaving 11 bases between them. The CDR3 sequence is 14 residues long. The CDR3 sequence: CASSLLVSRETQYF. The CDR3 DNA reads TGTGCCAGCAGCTTATTGGTTAGCCGAGAGACCCAGTACTTC.

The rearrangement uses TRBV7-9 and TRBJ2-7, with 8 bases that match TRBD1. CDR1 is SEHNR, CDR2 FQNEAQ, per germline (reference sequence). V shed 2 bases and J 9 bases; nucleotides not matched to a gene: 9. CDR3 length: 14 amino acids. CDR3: CASSLSGQGGWQYF. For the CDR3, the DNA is TGTGCCAGCAGCTTATCCGGACAGGGCGGATGGCAGTACTTC.

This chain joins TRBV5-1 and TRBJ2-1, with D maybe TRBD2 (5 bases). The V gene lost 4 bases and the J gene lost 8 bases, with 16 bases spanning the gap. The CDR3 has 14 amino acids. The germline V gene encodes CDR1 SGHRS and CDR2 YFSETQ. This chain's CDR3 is CASSKDFRGDEQFF. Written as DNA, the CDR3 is TGCGCCAGCAGCAAGGACTTCCGTGGAGATGAGCAGTTCTTC. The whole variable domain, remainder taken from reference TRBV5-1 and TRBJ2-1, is KAGVTQTPRYLIKTRGQQVTLSCSPISGHRSVSWYQQTPGQGLQFLFEYFSETQRNKGNFPGRFSGRQFSNSRSEMNVSTLELGDSALYLCASSKDFRGDEQFFGPGTRLTVL.

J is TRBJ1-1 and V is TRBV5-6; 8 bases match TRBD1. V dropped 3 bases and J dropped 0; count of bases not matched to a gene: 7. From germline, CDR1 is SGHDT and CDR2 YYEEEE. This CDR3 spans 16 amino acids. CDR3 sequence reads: CASSSAGQGMNTEAFF. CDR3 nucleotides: TGTGCCAGCAGCTCTGCCGGACAGGGAATGAACACTGAAGCTTTCTTT. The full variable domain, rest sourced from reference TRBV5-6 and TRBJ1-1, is DAGVTQSPTHLIKTRGQQVTLRCSPKSGHDTVSWYQQALGQGPQFIFQYYEEEERQRGNFPDRFSGHQFPNYSSELNVNALLLGDSALYLCASSSAGQGMNTEAFFGQGTRLTVV.

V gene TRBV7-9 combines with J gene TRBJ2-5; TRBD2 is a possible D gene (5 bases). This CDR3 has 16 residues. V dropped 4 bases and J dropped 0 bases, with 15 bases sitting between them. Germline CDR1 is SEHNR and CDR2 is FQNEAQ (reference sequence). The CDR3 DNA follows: TGTGCCAGCAGCTCAATAAGAGGGTCGTACCAAGAGACCCAGTACTTC. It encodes CASSSIRGSYQETQYF. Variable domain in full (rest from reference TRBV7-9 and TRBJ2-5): DTGVSQNPRHKITKRGQNVTFRCDPISEHNRLYWYRQTLGQGPEFLTYFQNEAQLEKSRLLSDRFSAERPKGSFSTLEIQRTEQGDSAMYLCASSSIRGSYQETQYFGPGTRLLVL.

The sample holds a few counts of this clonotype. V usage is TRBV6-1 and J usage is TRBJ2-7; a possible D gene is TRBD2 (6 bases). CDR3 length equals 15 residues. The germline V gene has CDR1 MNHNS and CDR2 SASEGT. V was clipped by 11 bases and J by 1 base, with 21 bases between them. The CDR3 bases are TGTGCCGCAGGTGGCGGGACCTATGGATCCTACGAGCAGTACTTC. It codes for CAAGGGTYGSYEQYF.

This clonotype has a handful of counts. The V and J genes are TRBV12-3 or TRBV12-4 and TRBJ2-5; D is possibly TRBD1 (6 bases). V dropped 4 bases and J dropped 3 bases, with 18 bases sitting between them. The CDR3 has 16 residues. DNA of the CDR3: TGTGCCAGCAGTTCCATGTCCGGGACACAAGAAGAGACCCAGTACTTC. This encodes CASSSMSGTQEETQYF.

The CDR3 coding sequence is TGCGCCAGCAGCTTTCTTGGGAGAGATACGCAGTATTTT. It specifies CASSFLGRDTQYF. This chain links TRBV5-1 with TRBJ2-3, with D perhaps matching TRBD2 (5 bases). CDR3 length: 13 residues. V was trimmed by 2 bases and J by 5 bases, leaving 9 bases between them. Germline values: CDR1 SGHRS, CDR2 YFSETQ.

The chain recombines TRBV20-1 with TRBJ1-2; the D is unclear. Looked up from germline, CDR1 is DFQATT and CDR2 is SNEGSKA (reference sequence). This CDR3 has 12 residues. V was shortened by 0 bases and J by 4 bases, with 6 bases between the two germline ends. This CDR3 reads CSARDPPYGYTF. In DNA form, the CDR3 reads TGCAGTGCTAGAGATCCGCCCTATGGCTACACCTTC.

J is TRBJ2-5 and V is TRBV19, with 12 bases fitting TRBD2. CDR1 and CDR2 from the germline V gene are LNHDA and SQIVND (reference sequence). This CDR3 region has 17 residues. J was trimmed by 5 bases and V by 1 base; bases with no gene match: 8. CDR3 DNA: TGTGCCAGTAGTATAGGACTAGCGGGGGCCCCTACGGAGACCCAGTACTTC. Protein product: CASSIGLAGAPTETQYF.

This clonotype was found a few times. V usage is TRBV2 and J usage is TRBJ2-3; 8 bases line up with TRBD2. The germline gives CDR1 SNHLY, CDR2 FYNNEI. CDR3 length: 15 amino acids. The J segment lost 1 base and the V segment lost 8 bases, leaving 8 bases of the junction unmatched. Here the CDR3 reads CASGYSGVRTDTQYF. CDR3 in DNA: TGTGCCAGCGGCTATAGCGGGGTCCGCACAGATACGCAGTATTTT.

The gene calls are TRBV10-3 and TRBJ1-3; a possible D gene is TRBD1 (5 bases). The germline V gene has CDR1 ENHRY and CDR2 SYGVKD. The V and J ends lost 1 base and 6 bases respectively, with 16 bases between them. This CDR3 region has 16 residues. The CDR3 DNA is TGTGCCATCAGTGAGTTACTAGGGACGGCTGAAAACACCATATATTTT. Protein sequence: CAISELLGTAENTIYF.

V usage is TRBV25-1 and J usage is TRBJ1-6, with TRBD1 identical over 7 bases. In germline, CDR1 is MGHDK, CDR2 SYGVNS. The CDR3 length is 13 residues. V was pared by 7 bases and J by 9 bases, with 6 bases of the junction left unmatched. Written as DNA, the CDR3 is TGTGCCAGCACGACAGGGACACCTTCACCCCTCCACTTT. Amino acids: CASTTGTPSPLHF. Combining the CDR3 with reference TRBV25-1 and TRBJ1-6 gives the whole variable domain EADIYQTPRYLVIGTGKKITLECSQTMGHDKMYWYQQDPGMELHLIHYSYGVNSTEKGDLSSESTVSRIRTEHFPLTLESARPSHTSQYLCASTTGTPSPLHFGNGTRLTVT.

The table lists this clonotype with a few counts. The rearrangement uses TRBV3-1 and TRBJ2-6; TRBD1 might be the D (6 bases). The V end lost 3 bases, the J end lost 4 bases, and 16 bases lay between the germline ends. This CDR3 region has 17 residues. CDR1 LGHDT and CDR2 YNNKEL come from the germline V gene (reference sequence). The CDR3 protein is CASSQFWGQTGANVLTF. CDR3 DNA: TGTGCCAGCAGCCAGTTTTGGGGACAAACAGGGGCCAACGTCCTGACTTTC.

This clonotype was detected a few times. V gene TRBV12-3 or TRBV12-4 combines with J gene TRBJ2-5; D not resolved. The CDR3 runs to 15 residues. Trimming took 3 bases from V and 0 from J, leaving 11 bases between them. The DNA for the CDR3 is TGTGCCAGCAGTTTGGACGGCCTCTACCAAGAGACCCAGTACTTC. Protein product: CASSLDGLYQETQYF.

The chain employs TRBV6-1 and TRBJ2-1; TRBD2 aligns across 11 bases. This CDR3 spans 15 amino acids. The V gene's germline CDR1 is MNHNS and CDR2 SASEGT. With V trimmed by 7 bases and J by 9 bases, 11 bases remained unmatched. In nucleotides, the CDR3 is TGTGCCAGCAAGACGGATAGCGGGGGGGCCCTTGAGCAGTTCTTC. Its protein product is CASKTDSGGALEQFF.

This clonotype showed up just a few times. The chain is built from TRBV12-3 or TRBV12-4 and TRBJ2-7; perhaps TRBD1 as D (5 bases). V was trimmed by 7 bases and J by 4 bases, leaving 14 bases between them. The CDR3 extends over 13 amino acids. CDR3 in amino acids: CASTLTGEYEQYF. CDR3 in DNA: TGTGCCAGCACCCTCACAGGAGAATACGAGCAGTACTTC.

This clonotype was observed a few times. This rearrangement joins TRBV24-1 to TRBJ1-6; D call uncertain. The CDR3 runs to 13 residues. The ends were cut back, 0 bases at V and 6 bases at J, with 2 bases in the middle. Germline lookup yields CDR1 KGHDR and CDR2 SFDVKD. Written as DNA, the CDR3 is TGTGCCACCAGTGATTTGCTTAATTCACCCCTCCACTTT. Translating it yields CATSDLLNSPLHF.

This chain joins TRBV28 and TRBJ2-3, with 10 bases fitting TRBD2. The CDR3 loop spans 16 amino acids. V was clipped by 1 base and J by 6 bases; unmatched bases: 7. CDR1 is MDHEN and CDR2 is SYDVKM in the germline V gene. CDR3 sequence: CASSLSSGGVEDTQYF. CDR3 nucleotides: TGTGCCAGCAGTTTATCTAGCGGGGGAGTCGAGGATACGCAGTATTTT.

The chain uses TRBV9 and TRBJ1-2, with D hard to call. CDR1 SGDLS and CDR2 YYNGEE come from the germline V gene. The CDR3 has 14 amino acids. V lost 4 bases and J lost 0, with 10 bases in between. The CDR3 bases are TGTGCCAGCAGCCCTAATACACCTAACTATGGCTACACCTTC. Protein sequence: CASSPNTPNYGYTF.

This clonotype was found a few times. CDR3 loop: CAISEPYSPDTQYF. Written as DNA, the CDR3 is TGTGCCATCAGTGAGCCGTACAGCCCAGATACGCAGTATTTT. The chain uses TRBV10-3 and TRBJ2-3, with D unresolved. Trimming removed 2 bases at V and 4 bases at J, with 10 bases between. This CDR3 is built from 14 residues. The V gene's germline CDR1 is ENHRY and CDR2 SYGVKD.

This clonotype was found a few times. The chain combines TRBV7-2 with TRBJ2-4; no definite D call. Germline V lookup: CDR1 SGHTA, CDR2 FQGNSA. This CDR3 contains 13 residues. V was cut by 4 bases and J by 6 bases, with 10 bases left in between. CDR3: CASSSPIGNIQYF. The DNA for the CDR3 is TGTGCCAGCAGCTCTCCGATTGGAAACATTCAGTACTTC. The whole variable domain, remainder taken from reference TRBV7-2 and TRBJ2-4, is GAGVSQSPSNKVTEKGKDVELRCDPISGHTALYWYRQSLGQGLEFLIYFQGNSAPDKSGLPSDRFSAERTGGSVSTLTIQRTQQEDSAVYLCASSSPIGNIQYFGAGTRLSVL.

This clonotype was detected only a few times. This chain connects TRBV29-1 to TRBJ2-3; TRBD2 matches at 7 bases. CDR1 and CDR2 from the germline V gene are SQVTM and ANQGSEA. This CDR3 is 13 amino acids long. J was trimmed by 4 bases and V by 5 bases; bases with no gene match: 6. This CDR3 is CSVPGRSPDTQYF. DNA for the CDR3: TGCAGCGTTCCCGGGAGGTCGCCAGATACGCAGTATTTT.

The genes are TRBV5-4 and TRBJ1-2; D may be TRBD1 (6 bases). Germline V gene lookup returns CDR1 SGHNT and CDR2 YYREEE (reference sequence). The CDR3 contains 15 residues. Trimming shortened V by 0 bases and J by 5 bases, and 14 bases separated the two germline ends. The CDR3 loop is CASSLGTVKPYGYTF. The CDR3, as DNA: TGTGCCAGCAGCTTGGGGACAGTTAAACCTTATGGCTACACCTTC.

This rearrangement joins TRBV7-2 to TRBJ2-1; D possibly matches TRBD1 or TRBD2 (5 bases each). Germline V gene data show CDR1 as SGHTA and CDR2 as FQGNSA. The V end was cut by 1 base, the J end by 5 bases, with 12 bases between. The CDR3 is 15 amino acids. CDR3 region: CASSLVSGSNNEQFF. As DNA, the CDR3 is TGTGCCAGCAGCTTAGTATCAGGGAGTAACAATGAGCAGTTCTTC.

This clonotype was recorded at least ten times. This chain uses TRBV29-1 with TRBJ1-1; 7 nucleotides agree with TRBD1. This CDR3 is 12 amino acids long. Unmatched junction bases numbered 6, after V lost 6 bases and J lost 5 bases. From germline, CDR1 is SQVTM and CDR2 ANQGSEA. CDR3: CSVGDSRTEAFF. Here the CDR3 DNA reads TGCAGCGTGGGGGACAGTCGGACTGAAGCTTTCTTT.

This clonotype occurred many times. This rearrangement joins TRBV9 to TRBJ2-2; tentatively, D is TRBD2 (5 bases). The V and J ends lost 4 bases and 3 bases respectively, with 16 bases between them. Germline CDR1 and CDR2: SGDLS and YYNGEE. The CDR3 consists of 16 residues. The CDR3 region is CASSPGGSGYTGELFF. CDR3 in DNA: TGTGCCAGCAGCCCTGGAGGCTCGGGGTACACCGGGGAGCTGTTTTTT.